Listed below are T cell receptor gamma chains from one sample, sequenced in a study of Vδ1+ human thymocytes. TCRdb re-processed the multiplex PCR reads via CATT. Here the sample spans about 36,000 gamma-chain clones, 20% being singletons. The sequencing sample was made of Vdelta1+ gamma-delta thymocytes from the thymus. The receptors here all came from a girl younger than two who had congenital heart surgery. The CDR3 runs from the conserved cysteine through the conserved F or W. Size tells how often a clone was seen (once, few, many) or the class of an expanded clone, and some rows leave it out.

TRGJP2 | TRGV8 | . | TGTGCCACCTGGGATAGGCTGGACAGTAGTGATTGGATCAAGACGTTT | CATWDRLDSSDWIKTF
TRGJP2 | TRGV3 | . | TGTGCCACCTGGGACAGGCTCCCCGGGCGAGGGAGGGATTGGATCAAGACGTTT | CATWDRLPGRGRDWIKTF
TRGJ1/TRGJ2 | TRGV3 | few | TGTGCCACCTGGGACAGGCCGTCCTATAAGAAACTCTTT | CATWDRPSYKKLF
TRGJP1 | TRGV2 | . | TGTGCCACCTGGGACGGGTTGGGTACCACTGGTTGGTTCAAGATATTT | CATWDGLGTTGWFKIF
TRGJ1/TRGJ2 | TRGV4 | few | TGTGCCACCTGGGGGGAGGATTATTATAAGAAACTCTTT | CATWGEDYYKKLF
TRGJ1/TRGJ2 | TRGV2 | few | TGTGCCACCTGGGACGATAGATATTATAAGAAACTCTTT | CATWDDRYYKKLF
TRGJ1/TRGJ2 | TRGV8 | few | TGTGCCACCTGGGCCCGGGGGTCGTATAAGAAACTCTTT | CATWARGSYKKLF
TRGJ1/TRGJ2 | TRGV9 | . | TGTGCCTTGTGGGGGGAAGAGAAACTCTTT | CALWGEEKLF
TRGJP | TRGV9 | . | TGTGCCTTGTGGGAGCTTCCATGGGAGTTGGGCAAAAAAATCAAGGTATTT | CALWELPWELGKKIKVF
TRGJ1/TRGJ2 | TRGV2 | few | TGTGCCACCTGGGACGGGAAACCCCATAAGAAACTCTTT | CATWDGKPHKKLF
TRGJ1/TRGJ2 | TRGV2 | . | TGTGCCACCCGGGACGGGCTCGCGAAGAAACTCTTT | CATRDGLAKKLF
TRGJ1/TRGJ2 | TRGV3 | . | TGTGCCACCTGGGACAAGGCCCGGTATAAGAAACTCTTT | CATWDKARYKKLF
TRGJ1/TRGJ2 | TRGV2 | . | TGTGCCACCTGGGACAGGCCGGTGAATTATTATAAGAAACTCTTT | CATWDRPVNYYKKLF
TRGJ1/TRGJ2 | TRGV9 | . | TGTGCCTTGTGGGAAAGTAGGAAACTCTTT | CALWESRKLF
TRGJ1/TRGJ2 | TRGV3 | . | TGTGCCACCTGGGACAGGCGAATCCCAAGGAAACTCTTT | CATWDRRIPRKLF
TRGJ1/TRGJ2 | TRGV3 | . | TGTGCCACCTGGGACAGGCCCCCAAACGCCTTGAAGAAACTCTTT | CATWDRPPNALKKLF